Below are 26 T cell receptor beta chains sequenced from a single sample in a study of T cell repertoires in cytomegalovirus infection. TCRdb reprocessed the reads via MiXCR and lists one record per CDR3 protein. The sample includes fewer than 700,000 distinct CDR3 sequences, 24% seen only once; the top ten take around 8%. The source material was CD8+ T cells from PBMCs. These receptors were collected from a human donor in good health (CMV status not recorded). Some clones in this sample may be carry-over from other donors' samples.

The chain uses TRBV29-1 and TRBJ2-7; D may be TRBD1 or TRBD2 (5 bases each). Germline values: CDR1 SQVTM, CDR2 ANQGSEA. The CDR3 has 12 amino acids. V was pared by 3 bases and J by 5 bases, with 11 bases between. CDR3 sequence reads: CSVEGDDDEQYF. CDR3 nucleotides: TGCAGCGTTGAGGGGGATGATGACGAGCAGTACTTC.

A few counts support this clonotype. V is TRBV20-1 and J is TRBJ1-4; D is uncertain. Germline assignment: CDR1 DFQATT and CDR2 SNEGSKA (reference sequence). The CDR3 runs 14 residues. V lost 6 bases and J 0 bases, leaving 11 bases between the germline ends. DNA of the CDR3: TGCAGTGCCCGCCAAGAAGCAACTAATGAAAAACTGTTTTTT. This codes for CSARQEATNEKLFF.

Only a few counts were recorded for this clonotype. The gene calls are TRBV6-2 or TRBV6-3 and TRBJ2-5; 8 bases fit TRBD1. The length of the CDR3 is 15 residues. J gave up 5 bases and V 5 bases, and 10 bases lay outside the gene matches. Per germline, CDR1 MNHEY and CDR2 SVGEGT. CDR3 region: CASSTGQGPSETQYF. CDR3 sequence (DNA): TGTGCCAGCAGTACAGGACAGGGCCCCTCGGAGACCCAGTACTTC.

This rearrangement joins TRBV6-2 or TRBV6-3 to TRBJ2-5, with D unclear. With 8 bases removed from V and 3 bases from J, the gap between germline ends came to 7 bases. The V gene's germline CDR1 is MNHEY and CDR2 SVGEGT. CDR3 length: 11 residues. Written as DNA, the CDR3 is TGTGCCAGCGGCTATGAAGAGACCCAGTACTTC. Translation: CASGYEETQYF.

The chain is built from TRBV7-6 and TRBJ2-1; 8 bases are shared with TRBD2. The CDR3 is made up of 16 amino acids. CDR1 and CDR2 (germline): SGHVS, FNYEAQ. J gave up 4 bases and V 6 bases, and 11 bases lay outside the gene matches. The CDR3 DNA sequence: TGTGCCAGCAGACCCACCGGTAGCGGGGCGTACAATGAGCAGTTCTTC. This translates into CASRPTGSGAYNEQFF.

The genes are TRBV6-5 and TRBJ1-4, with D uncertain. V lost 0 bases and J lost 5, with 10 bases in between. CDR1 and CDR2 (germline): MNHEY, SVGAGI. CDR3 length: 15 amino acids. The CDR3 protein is CASSYSGRWNEKLFF. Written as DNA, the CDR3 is TGTGCCAGCAGTTACTCAGGACGGTGGAATGAAAAACTGTTTTTT.

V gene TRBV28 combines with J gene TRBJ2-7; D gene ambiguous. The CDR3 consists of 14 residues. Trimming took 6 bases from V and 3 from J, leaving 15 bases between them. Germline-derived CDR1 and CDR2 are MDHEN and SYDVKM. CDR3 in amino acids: CASSLGVVGYEQYV. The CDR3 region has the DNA TGTGCCAGCAGCCTTGGGGTTGTAGGCTACGAGCAGTACGTC.

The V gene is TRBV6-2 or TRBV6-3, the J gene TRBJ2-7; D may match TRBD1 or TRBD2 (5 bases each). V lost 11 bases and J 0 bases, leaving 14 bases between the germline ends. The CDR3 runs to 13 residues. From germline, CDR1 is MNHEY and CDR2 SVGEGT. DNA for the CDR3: TGTGCCGGCAATAGGGGAGTCTCCTACGAGCAGTACGTC. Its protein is CAGNRGVSYEQYV.

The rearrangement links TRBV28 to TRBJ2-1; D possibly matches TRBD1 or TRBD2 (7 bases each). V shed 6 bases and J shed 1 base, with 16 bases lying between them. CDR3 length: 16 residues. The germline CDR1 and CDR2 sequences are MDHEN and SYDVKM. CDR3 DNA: TGTGCCAGCAGGAAAGGGAGGGGGCCGTCCTACAATGAGCAGTTCTTC. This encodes CASRKGRGPSYNEQFF. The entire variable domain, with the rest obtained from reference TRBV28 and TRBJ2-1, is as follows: DVKVTQSSRYLVKRTGEKVFLECVQDMDHENMFWYRQDPGLGLRLIYFSYDVKMKEKGDIPEGYSVSREKKERFSLILESASTNQTSMYLCASRKGRGPSYNEQFFGPGTRLTVL.

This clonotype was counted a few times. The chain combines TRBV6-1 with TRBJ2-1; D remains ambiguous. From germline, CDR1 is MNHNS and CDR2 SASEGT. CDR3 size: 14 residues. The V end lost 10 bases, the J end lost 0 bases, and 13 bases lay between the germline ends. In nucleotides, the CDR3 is TGTGCCAACAGCTTAACAGCCTCCTACAATGAGCAGTTCTTC. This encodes CANSLTASYNEQFF.

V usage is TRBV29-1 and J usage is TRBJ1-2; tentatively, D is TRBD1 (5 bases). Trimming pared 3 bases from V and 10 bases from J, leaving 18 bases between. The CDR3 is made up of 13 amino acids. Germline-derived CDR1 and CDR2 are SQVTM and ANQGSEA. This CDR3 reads CSVDYDSGMVYTF. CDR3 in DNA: TGCAGCGTTGATTACGACAGCGGCATGGTCTACACCTTC.

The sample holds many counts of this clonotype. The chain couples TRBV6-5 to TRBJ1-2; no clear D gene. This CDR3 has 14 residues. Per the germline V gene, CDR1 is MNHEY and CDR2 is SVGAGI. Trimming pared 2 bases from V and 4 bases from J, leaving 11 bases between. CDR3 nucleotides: TGTGCCAGCAGTTACCTCTTCGGCCTCTATGGCTACACCTTC. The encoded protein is CASSYLFGLYGYTF.

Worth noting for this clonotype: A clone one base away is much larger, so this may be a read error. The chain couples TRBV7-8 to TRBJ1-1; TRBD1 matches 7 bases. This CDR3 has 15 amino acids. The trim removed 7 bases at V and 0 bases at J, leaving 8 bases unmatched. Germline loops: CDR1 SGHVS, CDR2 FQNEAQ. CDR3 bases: TGTGCCAGCAACATCGGACAGGTTTTGAACACTGAAGCTTTCTTT. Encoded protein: CASNIGQVLNTEAFF.

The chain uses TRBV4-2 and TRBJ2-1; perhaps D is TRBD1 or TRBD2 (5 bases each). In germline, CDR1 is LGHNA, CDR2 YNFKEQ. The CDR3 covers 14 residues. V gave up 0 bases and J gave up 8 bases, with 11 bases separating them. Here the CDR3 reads CASSQEIGTDEQFF. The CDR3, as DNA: TGTGCCAGCAGCCAAGAAATCGGGACGGATGAGCAGTTCTTC.

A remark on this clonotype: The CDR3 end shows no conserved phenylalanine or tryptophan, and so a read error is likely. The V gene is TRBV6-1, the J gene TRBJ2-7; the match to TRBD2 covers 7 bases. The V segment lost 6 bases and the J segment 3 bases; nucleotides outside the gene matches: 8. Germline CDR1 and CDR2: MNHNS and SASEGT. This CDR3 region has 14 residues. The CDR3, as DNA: TGTGCCAGCAGCCCCGGGACTACCTACTACGAGCAGTACTCC. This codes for CASSPGTTYYEQYS.

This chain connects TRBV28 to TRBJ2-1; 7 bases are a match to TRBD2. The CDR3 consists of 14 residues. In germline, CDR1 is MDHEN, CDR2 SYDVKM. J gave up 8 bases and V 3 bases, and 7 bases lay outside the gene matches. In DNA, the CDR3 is TGTGCCAGCAGTTTGTCGGGGGGTAGTGATGAGCAGTTCTTC. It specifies CASSLSGGSDEQFF.

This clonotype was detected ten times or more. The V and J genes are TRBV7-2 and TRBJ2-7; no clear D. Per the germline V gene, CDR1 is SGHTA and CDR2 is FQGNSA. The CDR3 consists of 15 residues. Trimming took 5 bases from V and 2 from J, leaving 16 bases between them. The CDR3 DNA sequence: TGTGCCAGCAGCCGGAGCGTAGGAGAGACCTACGAGCAGTACTTC. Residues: CASSRSVGETYEQYF.

The DNA for the CDR3 is TGTGCCAGCAGCCCCGACAGGGTTTGGGCTGAAGCTTTCTTT. It specifies CASSPDRVWAEAFF. This chain joins TRBV14 and TRBJ1-1, with 7 bases that match TRBD1. V shed 4 bases and J 6 bases; nucleotides not matched to a gene: 8. The CDR3 has 14 residues. The germline gives CDR1 SGHDN, CDR2 FVKESK. Combining the CDR3 with reference TRBV14 and TRBJ1-1 gives the whole variable domain EAGVTQFPSHSVIEKGQTVTLRCDPISGHDNLYWYRRVMGKEIKFLLHFVKESKQDESGMPNNRFLAERTGGTYSTLKVQPAELEDSGVYFCASSPDRVWAEAFFGQGTRLTVV.

The CDR3 nucleotides read TGCAGTGCTAGTGAGACATACGAGCAGTACGTC. Amino acid sequence: CSASETYEQYV. This rearrangement joins TRBV20-1 to TRBJ2-7; D gene uncertain. Germline CDR1 is DFQATT and CDR2 is SNEGSKA (reference sequence). The CDR3 loop spans 11 amino acids. The V end lost 3 bases, the J end lost 4 bases, and 7 bases lay between the germline ends.

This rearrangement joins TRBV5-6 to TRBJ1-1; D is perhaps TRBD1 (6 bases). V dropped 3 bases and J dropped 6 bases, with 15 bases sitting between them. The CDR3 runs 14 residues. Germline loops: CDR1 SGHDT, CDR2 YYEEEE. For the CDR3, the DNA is TGTGCCAGCAGCTATGCAGACAGGTATCCTGAAGCTTTCTTT. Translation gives CASSYADRYPEAFF.

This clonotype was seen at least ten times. The CDR3 here is CASSPTSGEHNEQFF. CDR3 bases: TGTGCCAGCAGCCCGACTAGCGGGGAGCACAATGAGCAGTTCTTC. The J gene is TRBJ2-1, the V gene TRBV7-2; 11 positions match TRBD2. J gave up 5 bases and V 5 bases, and 5 bases lay outside the gene matches. Germline V lookup: CDR1 SGHTA, CDR2 FQGNSA. This CDR3 region has 15 residues.

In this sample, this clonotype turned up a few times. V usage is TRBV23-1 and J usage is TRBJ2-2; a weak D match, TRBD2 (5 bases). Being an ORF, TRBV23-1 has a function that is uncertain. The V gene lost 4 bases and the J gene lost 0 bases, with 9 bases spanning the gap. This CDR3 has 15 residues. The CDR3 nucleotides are TGCGCCAGCAGTCGAGGGCTGTCGAACACCGGGGAGCTGTTTTTT. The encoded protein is CASSRGLSNTGELFF.

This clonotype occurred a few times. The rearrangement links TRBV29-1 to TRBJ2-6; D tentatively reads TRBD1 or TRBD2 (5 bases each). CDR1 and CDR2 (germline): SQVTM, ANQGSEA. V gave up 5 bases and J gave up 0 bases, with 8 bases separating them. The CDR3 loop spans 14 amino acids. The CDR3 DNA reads TGCAGCGTTCGGGACCTCTCTGGGGCCAACGTCCTGACTTTC. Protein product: CSVRDLSGANVLTF.

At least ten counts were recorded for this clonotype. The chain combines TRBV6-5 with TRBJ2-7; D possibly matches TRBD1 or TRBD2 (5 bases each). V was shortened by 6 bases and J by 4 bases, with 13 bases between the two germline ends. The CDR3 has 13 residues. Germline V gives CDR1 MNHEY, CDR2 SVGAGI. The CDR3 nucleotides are TGTGCCAGCAGCTGGGGGACCGCATACGAGCAGTACTTC. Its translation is CASSWGTAYEQYF.

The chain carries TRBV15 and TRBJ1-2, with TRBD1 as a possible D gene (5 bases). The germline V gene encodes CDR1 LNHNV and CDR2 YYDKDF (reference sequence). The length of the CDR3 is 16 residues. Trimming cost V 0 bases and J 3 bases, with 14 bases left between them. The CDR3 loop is CATSRDGVRGYYGYTF. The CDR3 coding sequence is TGTGCCACCAGCAGAGATGGGGTGCGGGGGTACTATGGCTACACCTTC.

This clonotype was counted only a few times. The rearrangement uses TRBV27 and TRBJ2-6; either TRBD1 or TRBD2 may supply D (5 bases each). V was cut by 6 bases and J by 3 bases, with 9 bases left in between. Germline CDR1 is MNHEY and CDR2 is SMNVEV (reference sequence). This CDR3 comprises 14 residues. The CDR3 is CASSRGSGANVLTF. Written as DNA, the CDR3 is TGTGCCAGCAGCCGGGGCAGTGGGGCCAACGTCCTGACTTTC.